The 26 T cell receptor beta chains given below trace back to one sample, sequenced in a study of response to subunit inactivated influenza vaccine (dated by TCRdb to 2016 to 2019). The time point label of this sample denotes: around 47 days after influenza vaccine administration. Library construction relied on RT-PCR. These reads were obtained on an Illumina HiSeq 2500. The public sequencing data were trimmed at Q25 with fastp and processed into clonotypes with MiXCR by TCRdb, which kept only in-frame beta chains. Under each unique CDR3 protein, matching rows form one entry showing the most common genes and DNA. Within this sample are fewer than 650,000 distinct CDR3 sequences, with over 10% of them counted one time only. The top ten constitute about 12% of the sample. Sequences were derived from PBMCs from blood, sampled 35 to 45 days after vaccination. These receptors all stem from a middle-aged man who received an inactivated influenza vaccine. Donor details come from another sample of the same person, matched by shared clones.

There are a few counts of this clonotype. The CDR3 loop is CASSADRTAGSGANVLTF. DNA for the CDR3: TGTGCCAGCAGTGCCGACAGGACCGCAGGCTCTGGGGCCAACGTCCTGACTTTC. The chain couples TRBV6-2 or TRBV6-3 to TRBJ2-6; D might be TRBD1 (6 bases). Germline CDR1 is MNHEY and CDR2 is SVGEGT. Trimming removed 5 bases from V and 0 bases from J, with 17 bases in between. The CDR3 extends over 18 amino acids.

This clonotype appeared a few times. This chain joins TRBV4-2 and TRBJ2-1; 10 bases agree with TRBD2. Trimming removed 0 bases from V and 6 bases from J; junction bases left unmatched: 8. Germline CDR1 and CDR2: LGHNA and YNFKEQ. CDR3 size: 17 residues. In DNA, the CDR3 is TGTGCCAGCAGCCAAGAGGGTTCACTAGCGGGGCGCAATGAGCAGTTCTTC. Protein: CASSQEGSLAGRNEQFF.

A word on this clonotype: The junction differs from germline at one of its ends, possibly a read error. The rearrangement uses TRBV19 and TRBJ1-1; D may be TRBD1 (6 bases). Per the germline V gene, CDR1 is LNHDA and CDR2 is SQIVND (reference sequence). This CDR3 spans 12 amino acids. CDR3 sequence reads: CANSISGTEAFF. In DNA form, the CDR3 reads TGTGCCAATAGTATTTCTGGGACAGAAGCTTTCTTT.

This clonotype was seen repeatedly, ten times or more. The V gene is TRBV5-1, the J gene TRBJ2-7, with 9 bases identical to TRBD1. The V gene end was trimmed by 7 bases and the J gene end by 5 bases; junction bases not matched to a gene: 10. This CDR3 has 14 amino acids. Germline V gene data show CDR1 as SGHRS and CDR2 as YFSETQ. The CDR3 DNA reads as TGCGCCAGCGGCGGCGGGACAGGGCATGACGAGCAGTACTTC. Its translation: CASGGGTGHDEQYF.

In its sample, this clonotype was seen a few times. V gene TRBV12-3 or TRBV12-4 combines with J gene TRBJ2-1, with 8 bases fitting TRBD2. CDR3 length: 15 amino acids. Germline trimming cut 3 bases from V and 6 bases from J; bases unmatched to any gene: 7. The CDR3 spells CASSFNGRAFNEQFF. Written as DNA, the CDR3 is TGTGCCAGCAGTTTCAACGGGAGGGCCTTCAATGAGCAGTTCTTC.

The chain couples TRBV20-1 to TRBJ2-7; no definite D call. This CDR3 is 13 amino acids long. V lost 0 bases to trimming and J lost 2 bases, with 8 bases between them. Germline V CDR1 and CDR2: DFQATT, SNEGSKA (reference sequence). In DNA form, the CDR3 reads TGCAGTGCTAGAGATCCCTGGACCTACGAGCAGTACTTC. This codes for CSARDPWTYEQYF.

CDR3 bases: TGTGCCAGCAGTATAATTCAGCGGGGGTCTGGCACAGATACGCAGTATTTT. Protein sequence: CASSIIQRGSGTDTQYF. V gene TRBV27 combines with J gene TRBJ2-3, with TRBD2 matching over 8 bases. The V and J ends lost 5 bases and 1 base, in that order; junction bases with no gene match: 11. This CDR3 is built from 17 residues. The germline V gene encodes CDR1 MNHEY and CDR2 SMNVEV (reference sequence).

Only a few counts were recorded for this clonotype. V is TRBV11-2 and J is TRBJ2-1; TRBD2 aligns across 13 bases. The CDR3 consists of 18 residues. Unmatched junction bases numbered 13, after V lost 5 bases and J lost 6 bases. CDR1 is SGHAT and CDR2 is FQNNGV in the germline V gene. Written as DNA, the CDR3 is TGTGCCAGCAGCCATATTGGGACTAGCGGGATGAGGGGCAATGAGCAGTTCTTC. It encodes CASSHIGTSGMRGNEQFF.

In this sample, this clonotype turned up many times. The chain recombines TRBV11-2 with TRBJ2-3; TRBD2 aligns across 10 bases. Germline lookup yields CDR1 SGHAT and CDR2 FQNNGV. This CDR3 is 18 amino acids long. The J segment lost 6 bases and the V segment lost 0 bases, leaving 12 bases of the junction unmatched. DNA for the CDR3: TGTGCCAGCAGCTTAGAGGGTCTAGCGGGGGCCGTTTTTGATACGCAGTATTTT. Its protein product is CASSLEGLAGAVFDTQYF.

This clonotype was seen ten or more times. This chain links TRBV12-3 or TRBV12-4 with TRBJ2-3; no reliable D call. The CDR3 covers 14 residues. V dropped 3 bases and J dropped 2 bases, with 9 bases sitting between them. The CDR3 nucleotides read TGTGCCAGCAGTTTGTTTCGGCACACAGATACGCAGTATTTT. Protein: CASSLFRHTDTQYF.

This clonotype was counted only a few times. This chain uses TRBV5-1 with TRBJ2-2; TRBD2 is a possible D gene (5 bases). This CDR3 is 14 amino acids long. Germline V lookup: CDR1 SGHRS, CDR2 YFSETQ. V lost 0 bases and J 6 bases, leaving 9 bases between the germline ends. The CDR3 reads CASSLDPGSGELFF. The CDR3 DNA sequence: TGCGCCAGCAGCTTGGATCCGGGATCCGGGGAGCTGTTTTTT.

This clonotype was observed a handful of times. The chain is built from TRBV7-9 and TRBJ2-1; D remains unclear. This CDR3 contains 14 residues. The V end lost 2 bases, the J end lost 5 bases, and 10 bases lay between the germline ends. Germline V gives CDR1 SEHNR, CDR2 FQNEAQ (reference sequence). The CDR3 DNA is TGTGCCAGCAGCTTACCTAATAAAAACAATGAGCAGTTCTTC. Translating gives CASSLPNKNNEQFF.

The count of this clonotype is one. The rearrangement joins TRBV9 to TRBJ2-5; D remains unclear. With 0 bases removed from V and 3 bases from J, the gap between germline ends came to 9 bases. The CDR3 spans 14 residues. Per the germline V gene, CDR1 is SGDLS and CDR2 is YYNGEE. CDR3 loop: CASSVGIGKETQYF. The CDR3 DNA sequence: TGTGCCAGCAGCGTAGGCATAGGAAAAGAGACCCAGTACTTC. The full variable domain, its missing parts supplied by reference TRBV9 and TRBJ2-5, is DSGVTQTPKHLITATGQRVTLRCSPRSGDLSVYWYQQSLDQGLQFLIQYYNGEERAKGNILERFSAQQFPDLHSELNLSSLELGDSALYFCASSVGIGKETQYFGPGTRLLVL.

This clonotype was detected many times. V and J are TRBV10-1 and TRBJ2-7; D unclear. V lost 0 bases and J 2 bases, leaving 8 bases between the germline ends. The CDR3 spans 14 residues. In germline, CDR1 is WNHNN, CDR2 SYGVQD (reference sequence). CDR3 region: CASSESYGPYEQYF. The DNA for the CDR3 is TGCGCCAGCAGTGAGTCCTACGGCCCCTACGAGCAGTACTTC.

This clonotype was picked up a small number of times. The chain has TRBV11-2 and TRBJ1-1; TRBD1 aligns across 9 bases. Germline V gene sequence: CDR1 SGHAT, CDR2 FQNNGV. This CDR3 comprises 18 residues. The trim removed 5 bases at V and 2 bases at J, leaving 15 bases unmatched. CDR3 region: CASSPRGTGSKLNTEAFF. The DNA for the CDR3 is TGTGCCAGCAGCCCAAGGGGGACAGGGTCAAAACTCAACACTGAAGCTTTCTTT.

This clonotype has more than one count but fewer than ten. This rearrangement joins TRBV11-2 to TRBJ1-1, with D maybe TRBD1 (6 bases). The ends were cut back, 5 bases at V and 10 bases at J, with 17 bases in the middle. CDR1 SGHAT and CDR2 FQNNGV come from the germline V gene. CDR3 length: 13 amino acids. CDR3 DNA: TGTGCCAGCAGCCAGGGAGACCGGGGGGCAGCTTTCTTT. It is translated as CASSQGDRGAAFF.

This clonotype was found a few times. In DNA form, the CDR3 reads TGTGCCAGCAGCACATCCACAGGGGCCTGGTACCAAGAGACCCAGTACTTC. Protein product: CASSTSTGAWYQETQYF. J is TRBJ2-5 and V is TRBV7-8; TRBD1 matches 7 bases. V was clipped by 5 bases and J by 0 bases; unmatched bases: 12. The germline gives CDR1 SGHVS, CDR2 FQNEAQ. The CDR3 covers 17 residues.

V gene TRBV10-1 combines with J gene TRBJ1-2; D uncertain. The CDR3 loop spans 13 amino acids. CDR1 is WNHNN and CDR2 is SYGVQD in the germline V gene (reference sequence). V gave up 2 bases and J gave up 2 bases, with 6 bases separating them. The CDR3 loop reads CASSETGNYGYTF. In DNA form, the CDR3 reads TGCGCCAGCAGTGAGACGGGAAACTATGGCTACACCTTC.

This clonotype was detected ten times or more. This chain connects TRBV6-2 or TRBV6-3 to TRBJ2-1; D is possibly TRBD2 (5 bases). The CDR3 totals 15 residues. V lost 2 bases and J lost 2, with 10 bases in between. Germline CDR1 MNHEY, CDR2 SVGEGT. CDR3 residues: CASSYGAGTYNEQFF. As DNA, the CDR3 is TGTGCCAGCAGTTACGGCGCGGGTACCTACAATGAGCAGTTCTTC.

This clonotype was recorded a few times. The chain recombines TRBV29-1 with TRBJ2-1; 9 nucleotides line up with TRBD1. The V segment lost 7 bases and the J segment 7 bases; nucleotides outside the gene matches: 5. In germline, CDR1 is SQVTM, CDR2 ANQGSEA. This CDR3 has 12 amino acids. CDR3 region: CSGTGDGNEQFF. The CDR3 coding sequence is TGCAGCGGGACAGGGGATGGGAATGAGCAGTTCTTC.

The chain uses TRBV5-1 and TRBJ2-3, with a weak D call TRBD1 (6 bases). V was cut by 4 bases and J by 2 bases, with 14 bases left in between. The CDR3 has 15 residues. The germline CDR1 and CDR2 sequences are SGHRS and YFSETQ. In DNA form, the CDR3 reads TGCGCCAGCAGCGGGTCGCAGGGGATCACAGATACGCAGTATTTT. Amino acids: CASSGSQGITDTQYF.

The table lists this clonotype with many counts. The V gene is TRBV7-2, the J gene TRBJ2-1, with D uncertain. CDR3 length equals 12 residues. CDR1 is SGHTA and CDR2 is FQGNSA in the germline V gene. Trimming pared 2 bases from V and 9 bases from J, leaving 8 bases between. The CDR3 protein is CASSLYVSEQFF. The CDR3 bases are TGTGCCAGCAGCTTATACGTCAGTGAGCAGTTCTTC. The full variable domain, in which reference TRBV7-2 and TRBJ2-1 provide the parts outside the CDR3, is GAGVSQSPSNKVTEKGKDVELRCDPISGHTALYWYRQSLGQGLEFLIYFQGNSAPDKSGLPSDRFSAERTGGSVSTLTIQRTQQEDSAVYLCASSLYVSEQFFGPGTRLTVL.

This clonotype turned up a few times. The CDR3 DNA sequence: TGCAGCGTTAACACAGGGCGACGAGACCAGTACTTC. Residues: CSVNTGRRDQYF. V usage is TRBV29-1 and J usage is TRBJ2-5, with a possible D match to TRBD1 (6 bases). The CDR3 runs 12 residues. Trimming removed 5 bases at V and 10 bases at J, with 17 bases between. CDR1 is SQVTM, CDR2 ANQGSEA, per germline. Based on the CDR3 plus reference TRBV29-1 and TRBJ2-5, the full variable domain is SAVISQKPSRDICQRGTSLTIQCQVDSQVTMMFWYRQQPGQSLTLIATANQGSEATYESGFVIDKFPISRPNLTFSTLTVSNMSPEDSSIYLCSVNTGRRDQYFGPGTRLLVL.

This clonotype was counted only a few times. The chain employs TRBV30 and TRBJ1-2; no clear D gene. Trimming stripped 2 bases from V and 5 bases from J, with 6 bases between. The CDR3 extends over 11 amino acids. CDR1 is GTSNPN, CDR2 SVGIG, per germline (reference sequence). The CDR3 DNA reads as TGTGCCTGGAGTATTCGTTATGGCTACACCTTC. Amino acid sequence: CAWSIRYGYTF. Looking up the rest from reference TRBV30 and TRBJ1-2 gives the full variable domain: SQTIHQWPATLVQPVGSPLSLECTVEGTSNPNLYWYRQAAGRGLQLLFYSVGIGQISSEVPQNLSASRPQDRQFILSSKKLLLSDSGFYLCAWSIRYGYTFGSGTRLTVV.

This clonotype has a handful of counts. CDR3 residues: CASSQKMSDYGYEQFF. The CDR3 DNA follows: TGTGCCAGCAGCCAAAAGATGTCGGACTATGGATATGAGCAGTTCTTC. The chain couples TRBV6-1 to TRBJ2-1; possible D gene TRBD2, 6 bases. The V end was cut by 6 bases, the J end by 8 bases, with 23 bases between. This CDR3 has 16 amino acids. From germline, CDR1 is MNHNS and CDR2 SASEGT.

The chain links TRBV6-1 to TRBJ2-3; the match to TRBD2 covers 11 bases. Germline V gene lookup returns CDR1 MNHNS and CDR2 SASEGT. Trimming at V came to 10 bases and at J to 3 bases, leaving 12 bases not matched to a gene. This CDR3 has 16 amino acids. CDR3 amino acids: CANRIDLAGGTDTQYF. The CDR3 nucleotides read TGTGCCAACAGGATTGATCTAGCGGGAGGAACAGATACGCAGTATTTT.